A single sample is the source of the 9 T cell receptor beta chains below, sequenced in a study of early T cells in non-severe SARS-CoV-2 infection. TCRdb recomputed calls from the 5' RACE reads with MiXCR, one row per CDR3 protein. The data hold about 83,000 distinct CDR3 sequences, with 10% to 15% observed a single time. The specimen was whole blood. These TCRs come from an adult who was a healthcare worker with PCR-confirmed SARS-CoV-2 infection or an uninfected control (not recorded which).

This clonotype has only a few counts. The J gene is TRBJ2-3, the V gene TRBV5-1, with D perhaps matching TRBD1 (5 bases). V dropped 0 bases and J dropped 3 bases, with 11 bases sitting between them. This CDR3 contains 15 residues. Germline loops: CDR1 SGHRS, CDR2 YFSETQ. The CDR3 region has the DNA TGCGCCAGCAGCTTGGCCACAGGCGAAACAGATACGCAGTATTTT. This encodes CASSLATGETDTQYF.

This clonotype has just a few counts. The gene calls are TRBV18 and TRBJ2-1; TRBD1 or TRBD2 may be the D gene (5 bases each). The CDR3 is made up of 15 amino acids. The V gene lost 2 bases and the J gene lost 8 bases, with 16 bases spanning the gap. In germline, CDR1 is KGHSH, CDR2 LQKENI. CDR3 region: CASSPMGDAVDEQFF. The CDR3 coding sequence is TGTGCCAGCTCACCAATGGGGGACGCGGTCGATGAGCAGTTCTTC.

V usage is TRBV12-3 or TRBV12-4 and J usage is TRBJ1-2; D unclear. Deletions cut 5 bases from V and 1 base from J, with 14 bases between. This CDR3 is built from 15 residues. CDR3 nucleotide sequence: TGTGCCAGCAGTCTCAACAGCTATAATAACTATGGCTACACCTTC. Its translation: CASSLNSYNNYGYTF.

The sample holds a few counts of this clonotype. The chain combines TRBV20-1 with TRBJ1-3, with D uncertain. Looked up from germline, CDR1 is DFQATT and CDR2 is SNEGSKA (reference sequence). V was shortened by 1 base and J by 8 bases, with 9 bases between the two germline ends. This CDR3 is built from 12 residues. The CDR3 loop is CSARGGGDTIYF. DNA of the CDR3: TGCAGTGCTAGAGGCGGTGGGGACACCATATATTTT.

This clonotype was seen ten or more times. This chain connects TRBV7-3 to TRBJ1-1; no clear D gene. The CDR3 runs to 17 residues. From germline, CDR1 is SGHTA and CDR2 FQGTGA. V lost 2 bases, J lost 0 bases, and 16 bases lay in between. CDR3 DNA sequence: TGTGCCAGCAGCTTATATGAGGCAGGCCGAATGAACACTGAAGCTTTCTTT. Its translation: CASSLYEAGRMNTEAFF.

This clonotype was observed a handful of times. CDR3 loop: CSARDRAGTGNTIYF. CDR3 coding DNA: TGCAGTGCTAGAGATAGGGCAGGGACTGGAAACACCATATATTTT. The chain joins TRBV20-1 to TRBJ1-3, with TRBD1 as a possible D gene (5 bases). This CDR3 contains 15 residues. Germline V CDR1 and CDR2: DFQATT, SNEGSKA (reference sequence). V lost 0 bases and J lost 2, with 11 bases in between.

This clonotype was detected only a few times. This sequence joins TRBV5-1 and TRBJ1-1, with D hard to call. The V gene lost 0 bases and the J gene lost 3 bases, with 18 bases spanning the gap. The CDR3 covers 17 residues. From germline, CDR1 is SGHRS and CDR2 YFSETQ. The CDR3 loop reads CASSLGLGPGTYTEAFF. DNA of the CDR3: TGCGCCAGCAGCTTGGGCCTGGGCCCGGGTACCTACACTGAAGCTTTCTTT. The complete variable domain, with remaining parts taken from reference TRBV5-1 and TRBJ1-1, reads KAGVTQTPRYLIKTRGQQVTLSCSPISGHRSVSWYQQTPGQGLQFLFEYFSETQRNKGNFPGRFSGRQFSNSRSEMNVSTLELGDSALYLCASSLGLGPGTYTEAFFGQGTRLTVV.

This rearrangement joins TRBV20-1 to TRBJ1-2; tentative D call: TRBD1 (5 bases). CDR1 is DFQATT and CDR2 is SNEGSKA in the germline V gene (reference sequence). Trimming took 3 bases from V and 0 from J, leaving 8 bases between them. The CDR3 runs to 13 residues. CDR3 loop: CSASQGPNYGYTF. CDR3 sequence (DNA): TGCAGTGCTAGTCAGGGACCTAACTATGGCTACACCTTC.

This clonotype was counted only a few times. The chain has TRBV6-5 and TRBJ2-7; D gene ambiguous. Trimming cost V 2 bases and J 0 bases, with 11 bases left between them. Germline-derived CDR1 and CDR2 are MNHEY and SVGAGI. This CDR3 has 15 amino acids. In DNA form, the CDR3 reads TGTGCCAGCAGTTACGGGCCAGCTAGCTCCTACGAGCAGTACTTC. It is translated as CASSYGPASSYEQYF.